This T cell receptor beta chain was observed in a study of blood T cells in healthy people across ages. Regarding the study as a whole: PBMCs were not sorted, which prevented a conclusive comparison of naive versus antigen-experienced cells.

The CDR3 totals 15 residues. As regards this clonotype: The antigen is undetermined. Germline and junction disagree at one end, which may indicate a read error.

The authors ran a second PCR of roughly 7 to 11 cycles using a sample-barcoded 5' primer and a J-beta primer mix. Every cDNA molecule carried a tag from a template-switch adaptor bearing 12 random nucleotides. Each CDR3 protein gets one entry after TCRdb re-called the 5' RACE reads with MiXCR. The table shows about 780,000 distinct CDR3 sequences, with roughly 25% occurring only once. This sample also belongs to another study, concerning T cells of mothers and their children.

The V call is TRBV12-3 or TRBV12-4, the J call TRBJ2-3, with 7 nucleotides matching TRBD2. The receptor comes from a boy under 18 in good health. Material for sequencing was blood. CDR3: CASSLGGAATDTRYF. CDR3 DNA: TGTGCCAGCAGTTTGGGAGGGGCCGCAACAGATACGCGGTATTTT.